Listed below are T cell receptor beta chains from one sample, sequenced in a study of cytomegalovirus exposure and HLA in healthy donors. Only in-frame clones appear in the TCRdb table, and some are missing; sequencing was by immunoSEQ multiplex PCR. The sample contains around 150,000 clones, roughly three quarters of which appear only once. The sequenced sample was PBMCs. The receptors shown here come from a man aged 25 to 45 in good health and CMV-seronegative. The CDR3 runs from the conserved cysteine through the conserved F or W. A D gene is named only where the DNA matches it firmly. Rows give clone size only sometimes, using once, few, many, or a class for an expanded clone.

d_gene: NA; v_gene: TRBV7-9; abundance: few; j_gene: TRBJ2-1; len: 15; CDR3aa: CASSLGRAVYNEQFF; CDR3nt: TGTGCCAGCAGCTTAGGGAGGGCCGTTTACAATGAGCAGTTCTTC
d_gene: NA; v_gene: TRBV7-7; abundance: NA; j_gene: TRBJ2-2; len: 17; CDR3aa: CASSSLPSSVNTGELFF; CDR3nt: TGTGCCAGCAGCTCCCTCCCCAGCAGCGTGAACACCGGGGAGCTGTTTTTT
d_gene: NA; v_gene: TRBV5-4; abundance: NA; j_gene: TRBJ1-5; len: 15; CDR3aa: CASSADGGGVQPQHF; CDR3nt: TGTGCCAGCAGCGCGGATGGGGGAGGGGTCCAGCCCCAGCATTTT
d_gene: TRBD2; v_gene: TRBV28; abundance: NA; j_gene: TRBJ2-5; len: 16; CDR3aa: CASSPSSGRARETQYF; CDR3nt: TGTGCCAGCAGTCCATCGAGCGGGAGGGCCCGGGAGACCCAGTACTTC
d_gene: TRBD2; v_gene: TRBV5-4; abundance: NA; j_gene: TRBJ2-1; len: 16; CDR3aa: CASSTGGDIYDNEQFF; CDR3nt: TGTGCCAGCAGCACCGGGGGGGACATATACGACAATGAGCAGTTCTTC
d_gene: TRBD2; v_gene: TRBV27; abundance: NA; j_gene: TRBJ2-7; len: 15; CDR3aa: CASKVAGGSSYEQYF; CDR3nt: TGTGCCAGCAAGGTAGCGGGAGGGTCTTCCTACGAGCAGTACTTC
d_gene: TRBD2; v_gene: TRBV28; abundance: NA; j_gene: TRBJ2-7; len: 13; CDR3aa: CASRGGVWREQYF; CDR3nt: TGTGCCAGCCGTGGGGGGGTCTGGAGAGAGCAGTACTTC
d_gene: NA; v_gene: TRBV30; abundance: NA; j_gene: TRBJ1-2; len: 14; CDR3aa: CAWSKQGSNYGYTF; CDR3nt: TGTGCCTGGAGTAAACAGGGCAGTAACTATGGCTACACCTTC
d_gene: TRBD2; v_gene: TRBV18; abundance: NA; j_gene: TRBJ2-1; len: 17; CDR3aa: CASSPGTSGSVYNEQFF; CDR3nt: TGTGCCAGCTCACCCGGGACTAGCGGGAGCGTCTACAATGAGCAGTTCTTC
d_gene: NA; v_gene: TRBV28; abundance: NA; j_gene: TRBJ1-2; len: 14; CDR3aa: CASLLDGANYGYTF; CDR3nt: TGTGCCAGCCTGTTAGACGGGGCTAACTATGGCTACACCTTC
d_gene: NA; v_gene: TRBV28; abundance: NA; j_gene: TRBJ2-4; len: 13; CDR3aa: CASSLAAKNIQYF; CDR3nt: TGTGCCAGCAGTTTAGCGGCCAAAAACATTCAGTACTTC
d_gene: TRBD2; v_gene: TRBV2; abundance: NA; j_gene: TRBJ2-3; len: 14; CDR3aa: CASSGGLNTDTQYF; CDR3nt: TGTGCCAGCAGTGGGGGACTAAACACAGATACGCAGTATTTT
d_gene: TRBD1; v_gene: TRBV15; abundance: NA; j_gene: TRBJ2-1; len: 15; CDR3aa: CATSRGTGGYNEQFF; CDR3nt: TGTGCCACCAGCAGAGGGACAGGGGGCTACAATGAGCAGTTCTTC
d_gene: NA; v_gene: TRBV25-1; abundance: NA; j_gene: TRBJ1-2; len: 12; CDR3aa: CASSRSNYGYTF; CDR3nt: TGTGCCAGCAGTCGGTCCAACTATGGCTACACCTTC
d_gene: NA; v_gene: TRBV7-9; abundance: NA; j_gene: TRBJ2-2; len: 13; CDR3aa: CASIHRNTGELFF; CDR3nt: TGTGCCAGCATACACAGGAACACCGGGGAGCTGTTTTTT
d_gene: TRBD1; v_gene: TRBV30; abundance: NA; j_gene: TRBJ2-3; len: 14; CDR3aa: CAWSRGTVTDTQYF; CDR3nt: TGTGCCTGGAGTAGGGGGACAGTAACAGATACGCAGTATTTT
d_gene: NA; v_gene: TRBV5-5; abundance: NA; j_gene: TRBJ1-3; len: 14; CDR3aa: CASSLTGTQDTIYF; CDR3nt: TGTGCCAGCAGCCTCACAGGGACCCAGGACACCATATATTTT
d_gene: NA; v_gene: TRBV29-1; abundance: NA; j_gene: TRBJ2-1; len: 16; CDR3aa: CSVEHPGVISYNEQFF; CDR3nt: TGCAGCGTTGAGCATCCCGGGGTCATCTCCTACAATGAGCAGTTCTTC
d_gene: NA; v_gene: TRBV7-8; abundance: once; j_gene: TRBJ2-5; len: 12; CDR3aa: CASSHRGETQYF; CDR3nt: TGTGCCAGCAGCCATAGGGGAGAGACCCAGTACTTC
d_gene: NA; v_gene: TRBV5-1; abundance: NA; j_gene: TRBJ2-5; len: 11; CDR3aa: CASSLQETQYF; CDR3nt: TGCGCCAGCAGTCTCCAAGAGACCCAGTACTTC
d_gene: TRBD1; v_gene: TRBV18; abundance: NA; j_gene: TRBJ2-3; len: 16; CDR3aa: CASSPLRQGLTDTQYF; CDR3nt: TGTGCCAGCTCACCACTTCGACAGGGGCTCACAGATACGCAGTATTTT
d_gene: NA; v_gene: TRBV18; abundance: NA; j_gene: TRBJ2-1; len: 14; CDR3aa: CASSPRDSDNEQFF; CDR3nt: TGTGCCAGCTCACCGCGAGACAGCGACAATGAGCAGTTCTTC
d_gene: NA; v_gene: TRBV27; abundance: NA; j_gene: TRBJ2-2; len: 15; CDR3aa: CASGLGQGYTGELFF; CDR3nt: TGTGCCAGCGGATTAGGGCAGGGTTATACCGGGGAGCTGTTTTTT
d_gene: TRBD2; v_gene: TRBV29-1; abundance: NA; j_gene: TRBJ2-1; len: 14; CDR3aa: CSVDSMGLAVEQFF; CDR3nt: TGCAGCGTTGATTCTATGGGACTAGCGGTTGAGCAGTTCTTC
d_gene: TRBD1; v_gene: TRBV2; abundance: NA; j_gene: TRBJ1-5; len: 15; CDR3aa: CASSSAGGGDQPQHF; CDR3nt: TGTGCCAGCAGTTCGGCAGGGGGCGGAGATCAGCCCCAGCATTTT
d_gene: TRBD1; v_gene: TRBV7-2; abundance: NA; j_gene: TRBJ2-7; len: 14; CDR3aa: CASRVDRGLDEQYF; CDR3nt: TGTGCCAGCAGGGTCGACAGGGGGCTGGACGAGCAGTACTTC
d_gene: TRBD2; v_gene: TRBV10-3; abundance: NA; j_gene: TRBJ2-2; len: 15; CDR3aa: CAIRVASGSYGELFF; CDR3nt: TGTGCCATCCGAGTGGCTAGCGGGAGTTACGGGGAGCTGTTTTTT
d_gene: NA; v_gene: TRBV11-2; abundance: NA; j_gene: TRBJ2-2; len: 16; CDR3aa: CASSLEGGRGTGELFF; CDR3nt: TGTGCCAGCAGCTTAGAGGGTGGGAGAGGCACCGGGGAGCTGTTTTTT
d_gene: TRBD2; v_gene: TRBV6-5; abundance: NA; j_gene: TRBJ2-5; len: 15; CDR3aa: CASSRDSGRGETQYF; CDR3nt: TGTGCCAGCAGCAGAGATAGCGGGAGAGGTGAGACCCAGTACTTC
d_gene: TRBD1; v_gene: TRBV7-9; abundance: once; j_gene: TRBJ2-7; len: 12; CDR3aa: CASSRTGYEQYF; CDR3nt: TGTGCCAGCAGCAGGACAGGGTACGAGCAGTACTTC
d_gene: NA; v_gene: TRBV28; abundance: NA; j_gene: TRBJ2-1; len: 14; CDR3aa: CASTGPLSYNEQFF; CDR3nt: TGTGCCAGCACAGGGCCACTTTCCTACAATGAGCAGTTCTTC